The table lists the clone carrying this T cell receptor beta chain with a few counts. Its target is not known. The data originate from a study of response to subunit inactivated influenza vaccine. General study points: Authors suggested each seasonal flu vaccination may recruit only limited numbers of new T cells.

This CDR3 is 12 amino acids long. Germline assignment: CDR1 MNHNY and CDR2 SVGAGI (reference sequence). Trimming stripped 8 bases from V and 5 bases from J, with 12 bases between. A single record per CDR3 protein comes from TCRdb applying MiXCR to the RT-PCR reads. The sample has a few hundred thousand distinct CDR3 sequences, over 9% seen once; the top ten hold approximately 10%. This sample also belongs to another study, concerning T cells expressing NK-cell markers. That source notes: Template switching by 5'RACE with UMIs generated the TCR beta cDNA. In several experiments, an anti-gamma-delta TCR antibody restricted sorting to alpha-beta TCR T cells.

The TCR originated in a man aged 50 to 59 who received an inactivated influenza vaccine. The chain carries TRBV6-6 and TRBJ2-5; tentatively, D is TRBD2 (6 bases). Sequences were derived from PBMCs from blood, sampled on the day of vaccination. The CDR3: CASGTSTETQYF. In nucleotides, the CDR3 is TGTGCCAGCGGTACTAGCACGGAGACCCAGTACTTC.